The text below deals with one T cell receptor (beta chain). V lost 2 bases and J lost 6; bases outside the gene matches: 9. The CDR3 is made up of 17 amino acids. CDR1 and CDR2 (germline): MNHNS, SASEGT. The authors' processing: Quantification of nucleated cells was approximated via reference gene primer amplification. Some clones are missing from TCRdb's copy, which holds only in-frame ones; the method was immunoSEQ multiplex PCR. V and J calls and clone size are given by that table; D and trimming were obtained from the DNA. The repertoire holds around 65,000 clones, with approximately 82% as singletons. The data were obtained in a study of blood T cell repertoires in COVID-19. Study as a whole: COVID-19 samples from acute and convalescent phases originated in the United States, Italy and Spain.

The receptor was isolated from an elderly man with active COVID-19. The sequenced material came from peripheral blood. This chain connects TRBV6-1 to TRBJ2-1; 11 bases fit TRBD1. The CDR3 coding sequence is TGTGCCAGCAGTGAAAGGACAGGGGGCCTCCAAGGCAATGAGCAGTTCTTC. It is translated as CASSERTGGLQGNEQFF.